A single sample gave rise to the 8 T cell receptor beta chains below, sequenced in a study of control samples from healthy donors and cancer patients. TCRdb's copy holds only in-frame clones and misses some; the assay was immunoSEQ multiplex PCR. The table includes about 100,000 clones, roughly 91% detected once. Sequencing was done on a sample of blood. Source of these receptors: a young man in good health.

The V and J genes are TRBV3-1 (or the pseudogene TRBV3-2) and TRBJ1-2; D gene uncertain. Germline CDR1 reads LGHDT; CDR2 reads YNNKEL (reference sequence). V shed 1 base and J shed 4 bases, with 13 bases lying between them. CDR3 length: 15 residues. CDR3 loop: CASSQASPGSYGYTF. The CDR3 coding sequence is TGTGCCAGCAGCCAAGCAAGTCCAGGAAGCTATGGCTACACCTTC.

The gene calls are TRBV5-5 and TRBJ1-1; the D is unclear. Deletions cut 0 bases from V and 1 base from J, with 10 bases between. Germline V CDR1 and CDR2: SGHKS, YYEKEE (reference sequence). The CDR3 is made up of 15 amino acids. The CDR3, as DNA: TGTGCCAGCAGCTTGGGAGGTACCGCGAACACTGAAGCTTTCTTT. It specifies CASSLGGTANTEAFF.

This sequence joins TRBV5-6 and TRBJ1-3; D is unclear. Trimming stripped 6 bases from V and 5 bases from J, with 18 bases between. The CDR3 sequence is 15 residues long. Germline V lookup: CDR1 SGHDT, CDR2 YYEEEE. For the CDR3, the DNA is TGTGCCAGCACTAACCGGATCTATGCCCGAAACACCATATATTTT. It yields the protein CASTNRIYARNTIYF.

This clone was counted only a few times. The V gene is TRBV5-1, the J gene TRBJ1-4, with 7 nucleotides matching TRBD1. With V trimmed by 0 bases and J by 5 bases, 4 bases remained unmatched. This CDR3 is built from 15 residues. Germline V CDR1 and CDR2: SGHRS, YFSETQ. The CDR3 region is CASSLEGQRNEKLFF. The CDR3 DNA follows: TGCGCCAGCAGCTTGGAGGGACAGAGGAATGAAAAACTGTTTTTT. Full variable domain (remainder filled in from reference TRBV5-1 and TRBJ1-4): KAGVTQTPRYLIKTRGQQVTLSCSPISGHRSVSWYQQTPGQGLQFLFEYFSETQRNKGNFPGRFSGRQFSNSRSEMNVSTLELGDSALYLCASSLEGQRNEKLFFGSGTQLSVL.

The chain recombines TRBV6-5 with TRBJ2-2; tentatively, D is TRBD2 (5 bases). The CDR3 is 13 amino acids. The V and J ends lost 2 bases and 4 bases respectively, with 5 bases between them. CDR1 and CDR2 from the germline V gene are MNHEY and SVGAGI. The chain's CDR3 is CASSYAGTGELFF. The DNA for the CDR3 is TGTGCCAGCAGTTACGCGGGCACCGGGGAGCTGTTTTTT.

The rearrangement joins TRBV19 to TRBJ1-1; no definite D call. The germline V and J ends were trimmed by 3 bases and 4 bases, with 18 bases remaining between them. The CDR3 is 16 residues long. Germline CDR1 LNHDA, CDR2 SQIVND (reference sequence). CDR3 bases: TGTGCCAGTAGTATTAATCGGTTGGGGAGTCGCACTGAAGCTTTCTTT. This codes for CASSINRLGSRTEAFF. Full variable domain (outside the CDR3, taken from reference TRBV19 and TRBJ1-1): DGGITQSPKYLFRKEGQNVTLSCEQNLNHDAMYWYRQDPGQGLRLIYYSQIVNDFQKGDIAEGYSVSREKKESFPLTVTSAQKNPTAFYLCASSINRLGSRTEAFFGQGTRLTVV.

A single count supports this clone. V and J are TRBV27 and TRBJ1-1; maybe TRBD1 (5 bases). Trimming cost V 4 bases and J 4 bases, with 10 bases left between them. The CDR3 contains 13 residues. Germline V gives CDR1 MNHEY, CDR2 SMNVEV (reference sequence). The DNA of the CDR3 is TGTGCCAGCAGTTGGGGGGAATTCACTGAAGCTTTCTTT. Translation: CASSWGEFTEAFF.

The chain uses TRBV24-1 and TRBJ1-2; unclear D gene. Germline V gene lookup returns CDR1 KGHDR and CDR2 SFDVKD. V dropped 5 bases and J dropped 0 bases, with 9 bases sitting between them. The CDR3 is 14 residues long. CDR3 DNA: TGTGCCACCAGTGGTCTTTCCTCTAACTATGGCTACACCTTC. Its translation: CATSGLSSNYGYTF.